A single sample is the source of the 9 T cell receptor beta chains below, sequenced in a study of shared clonotypes between healthy human individuals. Measured with immunoSEQ multiplex PCR; TCRdb has only the in-frame clones, and not every one. This sample has approximately 500,000 clones, with approximately 84% found just once. Sequenced: PBMCs. These receptors all stem from a woman aged 40 to 50 in good health. Some clones in this sample may be carry-over from other donors' samples.

The chain uses TRBV11-2 and TRBJ2-7, with D unclear. This CDR3 region has 12 residues. The V and J ends lost 2 bases and 6 bases respectively, with 8 bases between them. Germline CDR1 SGHAT, CDR2 FQNNGV. Written as DNA, the CDR3 is TGTGCCAGCAGCTTAAGTGGGTCCGAGCAGTACTTC. As protein: CASSLSGSEQYF.

In this sample, this clone turned up once. A far more abundant clone sits one base away, making this likely a read error. Here the CDR3 DNA reads TGTGCCAGCAGACAGAGCCCGGGACAGGTCGGTTCGGGAAACACCATATATTTT. Its translation is CASRQSPGQVGSGNTIYF. V gene TRBV28 combines with J gene TRBJ1-3, with TRBD1 matching over 8 bases. The CDR3 is 18 residues long. Germline CDR1 is MDHEN and CDR2 is SYDVKM. V shed 6 bases, J shed 4 bases, and the junction held 17 bases outside the gene matches.

The chain combines TRBV4-2 with TRBJ2-1; no firm D call. Germline-derived CDR1 and CDR2 are LGHNA and YNFKEQ. This CDR3 region has 15 residues. V was pared by 0 bases and J by 8 bases, with 14 bases between. CDR3 coding DNA: TGTGCCAGCAGCCAAGATAACGGGTCTGTCGATGAGCAGTTCTTC. Translation gives CASSQDNGSVDEQFF.

Of note for this clone: A far more abundant clone sits one base away, making this likely a read error. Other DNA sequences in this sample translate to the same CDR3. The V gene is TRBV4-3, the J gene TRBJ1-2, with D hard to call. V was shortened by 5 bases and J by 0 bases, with 7 bases between the two germline ends. This CDR3 region has 13 residues. Germline loops: CDR1 LGHNA, CDR2 YSLEER. Written as DNA, the CDR3 is TGCGCCAGCAGCAGGACTGCTAACTATGGCTACACCTTC. Protein: CASSRTANYGYTF.

V is TRBV18 and J is TRBJ2-7; maybe TRBD1 (6 bases). V lost 4 bases and J lost 3, with 13 bases in between. The CDR3 sequence is 14 residues long. The germline V gene has CDR1 KGHSH and CDR2 LQKENI. CDR3 nucleotides: TGTGCCAGCTCACGGGACACCAAATACTACGAGCAGTACTTC. Protein sequence: CASSRDTKYYEQYF.

The chain employs TRBV27 and TRBJ1-1; 7 bases fit TRBD1. This CDR3 comprises 13 residues. The V segment lost 6 bases and the J segment 11 bases; nucleotides outside the gene matches: 12. CDR1 MNHEY and CDR2 SMNVEV come from the germline V gene (reference sequence). The CDR3 loop reads CASRFSDRAFAFF. CDR3 sequence (DNA): TGTGCCAGCAGATTCTCTGACAGGGCGTTCGCTTTCTTT.

This chain links TRBV7-9 with TRBJ1-4, with a tentative D call TRBD1 (5 bases). CDR3 length equals 15 residues. CDR1 and CDR2 (germline): SEHNR, FQNEAQ (reference sequence). V was pared by 5 bases and J by 8 bases, with 18 bases between. The chain's CDR3 is CASSPLGQGGEKLFF. CDR3 DNA: TGTGCCAGCAGCCCACTAGGGCAGGGAGGGGAAAAACTGTTTTTT.

This chain connects TRBV11-2 to TRBJ2-2, with D unresolved. Germline CDR1 is SGHAT and CDR2 is FQNNGV. The CDR3 is 13 residues long. V lost 5 bases to trimming and J lost 6 bases, with 10 bases between them. The CDR3 DNA is TGTGCCAGCAGCGGATACTACGCCGGGGAGCTGTTTTTT. Residues: CASSGYYAGELFF.

Details on this clone: Given a far larger clone just one base away, this is likely a sequencing read error. The chain combines TRBV19 with TRBJ1-1; the D is unclear. The CDR3 extends over 13 amino acids. Germline values: CDR1 LNHDA, CDR2 SQIVND (reference sequence). The CDR3 spells CAISIVVNTEAFF. CDR3 DNA sequence: TGTGCCATTAGTATTGTGGTGAACACTGAAGCTTTCTTT.